This TCR beta chain was obtained from a study of beta chain features in type 1 diabetes. Study-wide results and caveats: In every one of the four CD4+ subsets, TCRB CDR3s were moderately but significantly shorter in Type 1 diabetes patients.

Reverse transcription of all isolated RNA meant that expressed TCRB transcripts were sequenced. Samples of naive, central memory and regulatory T cells yielded a mean of about 3.5 million reads. Clones were read by immunoSEQ multiplex PCR, and TCRdb kept only the in-frame ones, dropping some. The table includes some 330,000 clones, roughly an eighth detected once. The CDR3 consists of 12 residues. Germline assignment: CDR1 SGHTA and CDR2 FQGTGA. Only a few counts were recorded for this clone. Its antigen is not known. This sequence originates from a woman under 30 with type 1 diabetes. Sequencing input: naive CD4+ T cells from blood. This rearrangement joins TRBV7-3 to TRBJ2-1; 10 bases line up with TRBD2. Here the CDR3 DNA reads TGTGTATCTAGCGGGAGTCTAAATGAGCAGTTCTTC. Translation: CVSSGSLNEQFF.